This T cell receptor (beta chain) was obtained from a study of tumor and adjacent non-tumor tissue in lung cancer. The overall study: Patients comprised 12 adenocarcinoma, a couple of squamous cell carcinoma and 1 small cell lung cancer.

No cell sorting was done before RNA was extracted from the tissue. CDR3 size: 12 residues. CDR1 and CDR2 (germline): DFQATT, SNEGSKA (reference sequence). A modified ARM-PCR protocol with three rounds of nested PCR amplified TCRbeta. TCRdb ran MiXCR on the multiplex PCR reads and lists one entry per CDR3 protein. This sample yields more than 120,000 distinct CDR3 sequences, of which 66% are seen a single time; roughly 20% belongs to the top ten. As regards this clonotype: What it binds is unknown. The junction and the germline gene differ at one end; a read error may be behind it.

Study outcomes and limitations: In normal lung, the top 100 clones were significantly more dominant than in tumor.

Sequences were obtained from lung tumor tissue. The clonotype comes from a man in his sixties with small cell lung cancer. The chain employs TRBV20-1 and TRBJ2-3; D is possibly TRBD1 (5 bases). CDR3 coding DNA: TGCAGTGCTAGAGATCACACAGGTACGCAGTATTTT. It yields the protein CSARDHTGTQYF.